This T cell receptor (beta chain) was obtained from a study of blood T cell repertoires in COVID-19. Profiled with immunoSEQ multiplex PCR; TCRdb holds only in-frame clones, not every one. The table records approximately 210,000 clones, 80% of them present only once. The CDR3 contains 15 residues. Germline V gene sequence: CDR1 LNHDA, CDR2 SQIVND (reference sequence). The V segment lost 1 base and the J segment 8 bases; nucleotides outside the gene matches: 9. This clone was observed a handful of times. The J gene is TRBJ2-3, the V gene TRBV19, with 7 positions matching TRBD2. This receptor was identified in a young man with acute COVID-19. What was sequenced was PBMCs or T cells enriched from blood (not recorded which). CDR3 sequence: CASSIGAGVTGTQYF. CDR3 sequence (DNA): TGTGCCAGTAGTATAGGCGCGGGGGTCACGGGTACGCAGTATTTT.